Below, 5 T cell receptor beta chains from the same sample are listed, as sequenced in a study of shared clonotypes between healthy human individuals. The table came from immunoSEQ multiplex PCR; TCRdb's copy has only in-frame clones and leaves some out. The sample holds some 2,100,000 clones, almost 96% seen once. The sample consisted of naive CD4+ T cells sorted from blood. Subset indicated: CD45RA+ positively selected. The receptors were gathered from a man younger than 35 in good health.

V gene TRBV5-6 combines with J gene TRBJ2-5; tentatively, D is TRBD2 (7 bases). Germline CDR1 is SGHDT and CDR2 is YYEEEE. The CDR3 is made up of 15 amino acids. With 6 bases removed from V and 4 bases from J, the gap between germline ends came to 19 bases. The CDR3 spells CASTPLGGAGETQYF. The CDR3 bases are TGTGCCAGCACACCCCTAGGGGGGGCAGGAGAGACCCAGTACTTC.

This rearrangement joins TRBV6-1 to TRBJ2-7; the D is unclear. Per germline, CDR1 MNHNS and CDR2 SASEGT. Trimming left V 4 bases short and J 4 bases short, with 8 bases between. There are 12 residues in the CDR3. This CDR3 is CASSVDLYEQYF. The CDR3 DNA reads TGTGCCAGCAGTGTCGACTTGTACGAGCAGTACTTC.

The chain uses TRBV6-7 and TRBJ1-5; D is ambiguous. TRBV6-7 is noted as an ORF with a role that remains uncertain. The CDR3 contains 18 residues. Trimming left V 3 bases short and J 0 bases short, with 18 bases between. CDR3 residues: CASSYKGRLLYSNQPQHF. In nucleotides, the CDR3 is TGTGCCAGCAGTTATAAGGGCAGACTTCTCTATAGCAATCAGCCCCAGCATTTT.

Comment on this clone: Other DNA sequences within the sample encode an identical CDR3. V gene TRBV29-1 combines with J gene TRBJ2-3; D unclear. The CDR3 sequence is 12 residues long. The V and J ends lost 2 bases and 0 bases respectively, with 3 bases between them. CDR1 and CDR2 (germline): SQVTM, ANQGSEA. The CDR3 sequence is CSVETSTDTQYF. CDR3 in DNA: TGCAGCGTTGAAACTAGCACAGATACGCAGTATTTT.

The V and J genes are TRBV4-1 and TRBJ1-4; 9 bases align to TRBD1. The germline V gene has CDR1 MGHRA and CDR2 YSYEKL. CDR3 length: 15 residues. The junction had 5 bases not matched to a gene; V was cut back by 4 bases and J by 5 bases. The CDR3 spells CASSLLTGGNEKLFF. CDR3 in DNA: TGCGCCAGCAGCCTCTTGACAGGGGGGAATGAAAAACTGTTTTTT.